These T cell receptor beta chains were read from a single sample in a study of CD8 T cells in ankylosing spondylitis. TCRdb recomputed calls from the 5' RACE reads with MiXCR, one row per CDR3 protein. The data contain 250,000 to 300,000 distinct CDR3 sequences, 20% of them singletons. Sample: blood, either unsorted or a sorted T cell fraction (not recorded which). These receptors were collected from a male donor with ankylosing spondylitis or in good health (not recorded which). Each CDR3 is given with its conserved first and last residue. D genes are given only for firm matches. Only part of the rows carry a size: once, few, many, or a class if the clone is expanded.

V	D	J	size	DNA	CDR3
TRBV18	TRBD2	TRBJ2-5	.	TGTGCCAGCTCAGCCTCGGGACTAGAAGAAGAGACCCAGTACTTC	CASSASGLEEETQYF
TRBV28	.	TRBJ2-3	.	TGTGCCAGCAGTTTTATGCGGCGAGGCAGTGCAGATACGCAGTATTTT	CASSFMRRGSADTQYF
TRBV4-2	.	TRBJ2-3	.	TGTGCCAGCAGCCAAGACCCCAAGACTGGAGATACGCAGTATTTT	CASSQDPKTGDTQYF
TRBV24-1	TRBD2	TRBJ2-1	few	TGTGCCACCAGGCGGGAGGGTTACAATGAGCAGTTCTTC	CATRREGYNEQFF
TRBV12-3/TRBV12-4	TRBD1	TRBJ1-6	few	TGTGCCAGCAGTACGACAGGGGGCCAACTAAGAAATTCACCCCTCCACTTT	CASSTTGGQLRNSPLHF
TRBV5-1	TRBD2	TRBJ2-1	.	TGCGCCAGCAGCTTGCGACTAGCGGGGACAAGGGGCAATGAGCAGTTCTTC	CASSLRLAGTRGNEQFF
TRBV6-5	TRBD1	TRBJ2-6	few	TGTGCCAGCAGTTACGTGACAGGGGGCATTTTTGGGGCCAACGTCCTGACTTTC	CASSYVTGGIFGANVLTF
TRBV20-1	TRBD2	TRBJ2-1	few	TGCAGTGCTCGGACTAGCGGGAGCCATGAGCAGTTCTTC	CSARTSGSHEQFF
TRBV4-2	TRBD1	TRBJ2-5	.	TGTGCCAGCAGCCAAGTTCCTGGGACAGCGAAACAAGAGACCCAGTACTTC	CASSQVPGTAKQETQYF
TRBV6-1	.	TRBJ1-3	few	TGTGCCAGCACAGGGGATACTGGAAACACCATATATTTT	CASTGDTGNTIYF
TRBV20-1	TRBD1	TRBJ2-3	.	TGCAGTGCTAGATCGCCGGGACAGGGGGTCACAAATACGCAGTATTTT	CSARSPGQGVTNTQYF
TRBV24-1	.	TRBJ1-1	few	TGTGCCACCAGTGACGGCGGAAGGACAGCCCATGAAGCTTTCTTT	CATSDGGRTAHEAFF
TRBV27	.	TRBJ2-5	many	TGTGCCAGCAGCCCAGGAGCCCACCAAGAGACCCAGTACTTC	CASSPGAHQETQYF
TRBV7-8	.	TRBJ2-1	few	TGTGCCAGCAGCTTAGCTTTGGCACCATACAATGAGCAGTTCTTC	CASSLALAPYNEQFF
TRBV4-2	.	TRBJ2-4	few	TGTGCCAGCAGCCCACAGGGAACCCAAAACATTCAGTACTTC	CASSPQGTQNIQYF
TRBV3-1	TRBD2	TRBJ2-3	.	TGTGCCACCAGCCAACGGCCCAGGGGACTAGCGGGGGGGCGGACAGATACGCAGTATTTT	CATSQRPRGLAGGRTDTQYF
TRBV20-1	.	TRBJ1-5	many	TGCAGTGCTAGCATCAGGGGTGGACAGCCCCAGCATTTT	CSASIRGGQPQHF
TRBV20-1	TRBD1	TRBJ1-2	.	TGCAGTGGGATAGGGACAGGATATGGCTACACCTTC	CSGIGTGYGYTF
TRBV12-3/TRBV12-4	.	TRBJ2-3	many	TGTGCCAGCAGGCATGACAGGACAGATACGCAGTATTTT	CASRHDRTDTQYF
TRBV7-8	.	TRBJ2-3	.	TGTGCCAGCAGCTTAGTGGGGGTCACAGATACGCAGTATTTT	CASSLVGVTDTQYF
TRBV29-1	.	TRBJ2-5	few	TGCAGCGTTGAAGATGGGTTCGCAGGAGAGACCCAGTACTTC	CSVEDGFAGETQYF
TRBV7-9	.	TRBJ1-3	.	TGTGCCAGCAGCTACCTCGGGGAGGGAGGCACCATATATTTT	CASSYLGEGGTIYF
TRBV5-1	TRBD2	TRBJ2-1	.	TGCGCCAGCGGGACTAGCGGGGAGGATGAGCAGTTCTTC	CASGTSGEDEQFF
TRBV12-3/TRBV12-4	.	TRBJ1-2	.	TGTGTCAGCAGTTTTACCAATAACGATGGCTACACCTTC	CVSSFTNNDGYTF
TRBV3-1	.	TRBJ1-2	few	TGTGCCAGCAGCCAAGACCATGGCTACACCTTC	CASSQDHGYTF
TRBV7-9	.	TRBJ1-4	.	TGTGCCAGCAGCTTAGTACAGAGTGCAACTAATGAAAAACTGTTTTTT	CASSLVQSATNEKLFF
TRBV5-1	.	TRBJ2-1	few	TGCGCCAGCAGCTTGGGCGGGGAAGGCAATGAGCAGTTCTTC	CASSLGGEGNEQFF
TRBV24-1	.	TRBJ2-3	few	TGTGCCACCAGTGACCCGACCAGTCCCTTGGGCACAGATACGCAGTATTTT	CATSDPTSPLGTDTQYF
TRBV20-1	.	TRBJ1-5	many	TGCAGTGCTAACACGGGACGGCTCAATCAGCCCCAGCATTTT	CSANTGRLNQPQHF
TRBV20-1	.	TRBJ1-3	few	TGCAGTGCCTTCTCTGGAAACACCATATATTTT	CSAFSGNTIYF
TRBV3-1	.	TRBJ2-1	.	TGTGCCGGCAGCCAGACACGGGGAGAGGCAAATGAGCAGTTCTTC	CAGSQTRGEANEQFF
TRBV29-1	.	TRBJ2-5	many	TGCAGCGTTGGGGTGTCCCAGTACTTC	CSVGVSQYF
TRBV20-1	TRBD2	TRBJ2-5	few	TGCAGAGCACGCGGTCTAGCGGGTGAGACCCAGTACTTC	CRARGLAGETQYF
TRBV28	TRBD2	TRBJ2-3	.	TGTGCCAGCAGTTTAGAGGCGGGGGGATCCCTAGATACGCAGTATTTT	CASSLEAGGSLDTQYF
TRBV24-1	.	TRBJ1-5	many	TGTGCCACCAGTGAAACGACAGGAATTAATCAGCCCCAGCATTTT	CATSETTGINQPQHF
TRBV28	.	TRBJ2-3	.	TGTGCCAGCAGTTTAAAGCCGGGAGTATTATCAGATACGCAGTATTTT	CASSLKPGVLSDTQYF
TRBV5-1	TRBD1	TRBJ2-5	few	TGCGCCAGCAGCGGACAGGGCCAAGAGACCCAGTACTTC	CASSGQGQETQYF
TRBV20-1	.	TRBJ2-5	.	TGCAGTGCTGGGGACCAGACCAGACTGCCCCAAGAGACCCAGTACTTC	CSAGDQTRLPQETQYF
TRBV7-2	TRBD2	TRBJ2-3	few	TGTGCCAGCAGCACCGGACTAGCGGGGGCTGATACGCAGTATTTT	CASSTGLAGADTQYF
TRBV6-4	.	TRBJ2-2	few	TGTGCCAGCAGTCTGGAAATTCACACCGGGGAGCTGTTTTTT	CASSLEIHTGELFF
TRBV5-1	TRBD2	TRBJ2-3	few	TGCGCCAGCAGCTTGGGACTAGCGGGGAGGTCAGATACGCAGTATTTT	CASSLGLAGRSDTQYF
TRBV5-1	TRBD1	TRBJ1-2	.	TGCGCCAGCAGCTTGGCAGACAGGGGGAAAGGCTACACCTTC	CASSLADRGKGYTF
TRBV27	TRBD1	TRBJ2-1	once	TGTGCCAGTCGGGGACAGCACAATGAGCAGTTCTTC	CASRGQHNEQFF
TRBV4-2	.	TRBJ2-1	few	TGTGCCAGCAGCCAAGCTTACAATGAGCAGTTCTTC	CASSQAYNEQFF
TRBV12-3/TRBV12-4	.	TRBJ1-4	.	TGTGCCAGCAGTATCTCCTTTGAAAAACTGTTTTTT	CASSISFEKLFF
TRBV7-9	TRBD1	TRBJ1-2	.	TGTACCAGCAGCTTAGGTGACAGGGTCCTAGCCGGCTACACCTTC	CTSSLGDRVLAGYTF
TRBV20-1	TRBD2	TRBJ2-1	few	TGCAGTGCTAATCCCGCGGGGGGGCGGGACAATGAGCAGTTCTTC	CSANPAGGRDNEQFF
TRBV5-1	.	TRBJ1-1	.	TGCGCCAGCAGCTTGAAGGGGTCAGGGACAAACACTGAAGCTTTCTTT	CASSLKGSGTNTEAFF
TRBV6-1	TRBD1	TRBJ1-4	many	TGTGCCAGCAGTGGATTGACAGGGATTTATGAAAAACTGTTTTTT	CASSGLTGIYEKLFF
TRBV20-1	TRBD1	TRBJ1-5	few	TGCAGTGCTAGAGATTCTGGGACAGGGGGCTACGGCAATCAGCCCCAGCATTTT	CSARDSGTGGYGNQPQHF
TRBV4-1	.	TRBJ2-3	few	TGCGCCAGCAGCCAAGAGGCGGTAAACACAGATACGCAGTATTTT	CASSQEAVNTDTQYF